The 6 T cell receptor beta chains presented below share a single source sample, sequenced in a study of low-dose radiotherapy and immunotherapy resistance in tumors (dated by TCRdb to 2022 to 2024). Sequencing was carried out with an Illumina HiSeq 2500. To make first-strand cDNA, Superscript III was used along with a set of TRAV- and TRBV-specific primers so that both the TCRalpha and TCRbeta chains were covered. TCRs were amplified with Phusion for around 20 PCR cycles, with a constant-region primer paired with the adapter attached to the V primers. Starting from the raw public reads, TCRdb applied fastp trimming at Q25, assembled clones with MiXCR and retained in-frame beta chains. Here each entry gathers all rows of one CDR3 protein and keeps the most common genes and DNA. This sample has tens of thousands of distinct CDR3 sequences in its table, and less than 40% of those were observed once. 3.7% of the sample lies in the top ten.

What this sample's time point label stands for: before trial treatment. Sequenced here: PBMCs, sampled before treatment. The receptors were sampled from a male donor with gallbladder cancer.

Comment on this clonotype: A far larger clone is a single base away, which makes a read error likely. The V and J genes are TRBV4-3 and TRBJ2-7, with 7 bases lining up with TRBD2. The CDR3 is made up of 15 amino acids. Germline lookup yields CDR1 LGHNA and CDR2 YSLEER. V was clipped by 7 bases and J by 2 bases; unmatched bases: 11. The CDR3: CASIHKASGTYEQYF. The CDR3 nucleotides read TGCGCCAGCATCCACAAGGCTAGCGGTACCTACGAGCAGTACTTC.

This clonotype was recorded at least ten times. The chain links TRBV10-1 to TRBJ2-3, with D perhaps TRBD1 (5 bases). Germline values: CDR1 WNHNN, CDR2 SYGVQD (reference sequence). Deletions cut 1 base from V and 5 bases from J, with 7 bases between. The CDR3 consists of 13 residues. The CDR3 DNA reads TGCGCCAGCAGTGAGTTTCAGGGAGATACGCAGTATTTT. Residues: CASSEFQGDTQYF.

V gene TRBV28 combines with J gene TRBJ2-1; D remains unclear. Trimming removed 7 bases at V and 4 bases at J, with 26 bases between. The CDR3 extends over 18 amino acids. Looked up from germline, CDR1 is MDHEN and CDR2 is SYDVKM. The DNA for the CDR3 is TGTGCCAGCACCCCACCCTCTAGGGATATGGAACTTTACAATGAGCAGTTCTTC. This gives the protein CASTPPSRDMELYNEQFF.

The rearrangement joins TRBV20-1 to TRBJ2-1; 11 nucleotides line up with TRBD1. With 0 bases clipped from V and 10 bases from J, the junction kept 11 bases outside the gene matches. The CDR3 runs 16 residues. Germline CDR1 DFQATT, CDR2 SNEGSKA (reference sequence). CDR3 in DNA: TGCAGTGCTAGAGATTATGGGGGGACAGGGGGACGGGAGCAGTTCTTC. This translates into CSARDYGGTGGREQFF.

The chain links TRBV9 to TRBJ2-3, with TRBD1 as a possible D gene (6 bases). The V end lost 2 bases, the J end lost 4 bases, and 23 bases lay between the germline ends. Germline loops: CDR1 SGDLS, CDR2 YYNGEE. The CDR3 loop spans 18 amino acids. The CDR3 region is CASSVGLDSEGWADTQYF. CDR3 in DNA: TGTGCCAGCAGCGTCGGGCTGGACAGCGAGGGGTGGGCAGATACGCAGTATTTT.

Concerning this clonotype itself: The likely explanation is a read error, given a far larger clone one base away. The chain carries TRBV10-3 and TRBJ2-1, with D unresolved. The CDR3 is made up of 12 amino acids. Germline CDR1 and CDR2: ENHRY and SYGVKD. Trimming removed 10 bases from V and 10 bases from J, with 17 bases in between. CDR3 sequence: CATEDRTYEQFF. The CDR3 coding sequence is TGTGCCACCGAGGACCGCACTTACGAGCAGTTCTTC.